This TCR beta chain was captured by sequencing in a study of CD8+ T cells in alopecia areata (dated by TCRdb to 2017 to 2018). Notes on the research overall: The treated patients, all with moderate-to-severe alopecia areata, were enrolled in an open-label pilot trial of oral tofacitinib given at 5 to 10 mg twice daily. The study used high-throughput TCRbeta sequencing to examine T cell clonal expansion in alopecia areata, in both the C3H/HeJ mouse model and human patients. Tofacitinib was given for 6 to 18 months, followed by 6 months of follow-up off drug to assess delayed response and recurrence. Patients on tofacitinib were biopsied at baseline and after 4 and 24 weeks of treatment, and several of the patients also had a later scalp biopsy. RNA came from the PAXgene miRNA kit for fixed scalp, the miRNeasy kit for PBMCs, and the RNeasy kit for mouse skin. Scalp clonality was compared among normal scalp (n=4), patchy alopecia areata scalp (n=8), and alopecia totalis/universalis scalp (n=8). TCRbeta CDR3 regions were amplified by immunoSEQ multiplex PCR using 35 Vbeta forward and 13 Jbeta reverse primers. Human TCRbeta sequencing covered scalp tissue and sorted CD4+ and CD8+ peripheral blood T cells from patchy and totalis/universalis alopecia areata patients and healthy controls.

The method behind the library was the immunoSEQ multiplex PCR assay. To provide template for TCR sequencing, every sample had RNA extracted and reverse transcribed into cDNA. First-strand cDNA was synthesized using SuperScript III with a 2:1 mix of oligo-dT and random hexamers. A synthetic immune receptor repertoire was used to measure amplification bias, and any remaining bias was corrected computationally. The paper's data handling went like this. Raw reads were preprocessed to remove errors, and CDR3 was defined according to IMGT conventions as the region from the conserved cysteine to phenylalanine. Clonality was computed by normalizing Shannon entropy by log2 of the number of productive unique TCRs and subtracting the result from 1. Whether each scalp clone was CD4 or CD8 was inferred by checking scalp TCRbeta sequences against the CD4 and CD8 repertoires from sorted blood. The clones in this table, taken by TCRdb from immuneACCESS, are in-frame only. Not every clone is retained; where verified, under half of the shortfall comes from an unresolved V gene, and the cause of the rest is unknown. The V and J calls and clone size are taken from that table; D and trimming were inferred from the DNA. Here the sample has almost 250,000 clones; around two thirds occur a single time. 1.2% of the sample rests with the top ten.

CDR1 and CDR2 are drawn from the germline V gene: LGHNA, YNFKEQ. From cysteine to phenylalanine, the CDR3 is 15 amino acids long. Just CDR3 DNA is preserved here, 45 bases in frame from base 1. V loses 0 bases, J loses 9 bases, and the germline ends lie 17 bases apart. Paper-wide results and their limitations: Resident alphabeta T cells in normal human skin are also sequenced, complicating scalp TCR repertoire analysis, unlike mouse skin dominated by gammadelta T cells. TCR sequences shared between patients were less clear than in mice, possibly partly because of HLA diversity in the patient population. Higher clonality and more expanded CD8+ clones were observed in lesional scalp than in normal scalp, particularly in alopecia totalis/universalis, a finding suggestive of antigenic drive.

Of note for this clone: Which antigen it targets is not known. No base quality values were provided; no much bigger clone lies one nucleotide off.

The sample's time point label, decoded: baseline before oral tofacitinib. Lesional scalp punch biopsies and peripheral blood were collected from alopecia areata patients. PBMCs were isolated by density centrifugation and stained for CD3, CD4 and CD8, after which CD4+ and CD8+ T cells were sorted on a FACSAria. The chain couples TRBV4-2 to TRBJ1-1, with no D gene named confidently. The sequencing used CD4+ T cells sorted from blood, collected at week 0. The TCR comes from a human donor with alopecia areata. The DNA sequence is as follows: TGTGCCAGCAGCCAAGACCCCCCGTCGACTCCCCAAGCTTTCTTT. Translated, this is CASSQDPPSTPQAFF.